This entry features one TCR beta chain sequence. Its antigen is still unknown. Per-base quality was not reported, and no clone a single base away is much larger than it. Libraries were prepared through PCR. For sequencing, an Illumina HiSeq 2500 was employed. TCR libraries were prepared with molecular barcoding, using unique molecular identifiers to normalize TCRbeta repertoire quantification. In-frame beta chains were kept once TCRdb had trimmed the public reads at Q25 with fastp and called clones with MiXCR. Under each unique CDR3 protein, matching rows form one entry showing the most common genes and DNA. The sample data list about a million distinct CDR3 sequences, and roughly 31% of these were observed just once. About 28% of the sample is taken by the ten largest. The treatment or condition label corresponds to: allogeneic hematopoietic cell transplantation with graft depleted of TCRalphabeta T cells and CD19 B cells. The children who served as transplant recipients had been given grafts of TCRalphabeta/CD19-depleted allogeneic hematopoietic cells.

This specimen comes from a study of T-cell reconstitution after alpha-beta-depleted transplantation in children (dated by TCRdb to the mid-2010s). Context from the whole study: Using TCR repertoire profiling, the study quantitatively followed how T-cell immune reconstitution unfolded in children after TCRalphabeta/CD19-depleted allogeneic hematopoietic cell transplantation. Broader findings and caveats from the paper: The apparently early alphabetaT-cell count recovery about two months after transplant was reportedly dependent on only several hundred rapidly expanded clones derived from non-depleted graft cells. Over the following months the frequencies of hyperexpanded clones went down, and after one year T-cell counts and TCRbeta diversity were mostly credited to newly produced T cells. The high TCRbeta diversity at day 60 in some patients was ascribed to recipient T cells and intrathymic progenitors that had survived conditioning.

CDR1 and CDR2 are read off the germline V gene as SGDLS and YYNGEE. Including the terminal cysteine and phenylalanine, the CDR3 comprises 16 residues. Here the CDR3 DNA is all that survives: 48 bases in frame from base 1. Trimming removed 0 bases from V and 6 bases from J, leaving 19 bases between the germline ends. The chain uses TRBV9 and TRBJ2-7; a weak D assignment points to TRBD2 (6 bases agree). This clonotype originated in a boy under three years old who had a stem cell transplant for SCID, so the T cells may come from the graft donor. The sample in question was PBMCs, mostly from graft donor cells, obtained 360 days after TCRalphabeta/CD19-depleted stem cell transplant. The CDR3 is CASSVEKTDPGGEQYF. The bases read TGTGCCAGCAGCGTAGAGAAGACAGACCCCGGGGGCGAGCAGTACTTC.